These 13 T cell receptor beta chains were sequenced from one sample in a study of blood T cell repertoires in COVID-19. TCRdb keeps only in-frame clones here, not all; method: immunoSEQ multiplex PCR. Here the sample spans some 100,000 clones, around 84% being singletons. What was sequenced was peripheral blood. These receptors were obtained from a woman in her 70s with active or convalescent COVID-19.

This chain joins TRBV6-1 and TRBJ2-5, with TRBD1 identical over 9 bases. The germline gives CDR1 MNHNS, CDR2 SASEGT. The CDR3 extends over 15 amino acids. Unmatched junction bases numbered 3, after V lost 1 base and J lost 3 bases. The CDR3 loop reads CASSEDDRGEETQYF. The CDR3 DNA reads as TGTGCCAGCAGTGAAGATGACAGGGGGGAAGAGACCCAGTACTTC.

V and J are TRBV7-2 and TRBJ2-3; the D is unclear. Trimming removed 3 bases at V and 12 bases at J, with 16 bases between. This CDR3 is 13 amino acids long. The germline V gene encodes CDR1 SGHTA and CDR2 FQGNSA. CDR3: CASSFPIGQTQYF. The CDR3 DNA reads as TGTGCCAGCAGCTTTCCGATCGGCCAGACTCAGTATTTT.

The V and J genes are TRBV9 and TRBJ2-7, with unresolved D. The V gene's germline CDR1 is SGDLS and CDR2 YYNGEE. This CDR3 contains 13 residues. The ends were cut back, 4 bases at V and 5 bases at J, with 13 bases in the middle. The CDR3 nucleotides are TGTGCCAGCAGCCCAGGTGATGAAGACGAGCAGTACTTC. Translation gives CASSPGDEDEQYF.

V is TRBV28 and J is TRBJ2-1, with TRBD1 matching 7 bases. Germline trimming cut 5 bases from V and 7 bases from J; bases unmatched to any gene: 11. The germline CDR1 and CDR2 sequences are MDHEN and SYDVKM. The CDR3 covers 15 residues. This chain's CDR3 is CASSQTGTVKNEQFF. For the CDR3, the DNA is TGTGCCAGCAGTCAGACCGGGACAGTTAAGAATGAGCAGTTCTTC.

This chain uses TRBV25-1 with TRBJ2-7, with TRBD1 as a possible D gene (5 bases). CDR1 and CDR2 from the germline V gene are MGHDK and SYGVNS. V shed 2 bases and J shed 3 bases, with 5 bases lying between them. The CDR3 is made up of 12 amino acids. Here the CDR3 DNA reads TGTGCCAGCAGTGAACAGGGCTACGAGCAGTACTTC. It encodes CASSEQGYEQYF.

The chain employs TRBV6-2 or TRBV6-3 and TRBJ2-5; TRBD1 aligns across 8 bases. The CDR3 length is 15 residues. Losses at the gene ends were 4 bases for V and 2 bases for J; bases not matched to a gene: 6. The germline gives CDR1 MNHEY, CDR2 SVGEGT. CDR3 nucleotide sequence: TGTGCCAGCAGTTCTAGGACAGGGCCTCAAGAGACCCAGTACTTC. Translated, it gives CASSSRTGPQETQYF.

V usage is TRBV28 and J usage is TRBJ1-2; D is uncertain. The CDR3 spans 13 residues. V lost 6 bases and J lost 4, with 12 bases in between. Germline CDR1 reads MDHEN; CDR2 reads SYDVKM. This CDR3 is CASSSGALYGYTF. CDR3 in DNA: TGTGCCAGCAGCTCCGGAGCCCTCTATGGCTACACCTTC.

The chain links TRBV11-3 to TRBJ2-1, with 8 bases that match TRBD2. The CDR3 length is 15 residues. In germline, CDR1 is SGHNT, CDR2 YENEEA. Losses at the gene ends were 7 bases for V and 6 bases for J; bases not matched to a gene: 11. CDR3 sequence reads: CASTLREGLGNEQFF. The CDR3, as DNA: TGTGCCAGCACCCTACGGGAGGGCCTAGGCAATGAGCAGTTCTTC.

The chain carries TRBV7-2 and TRBJ1-1, with D possibly being TRBD1 (5 bases). The germline gives CDR1 SGHTA, CDR2 FQGNSA. Trimming removed 5 bases at V and 0 bases at J, with 13 bases between. The CDR3 extends over 15 amino acids. CDR3 residues: CASSPWGTMNTEAFF. In DNA form, the CDR3 reads TGTGCCAGCAGCCCCTGGGGCACCATGAACACTGAAGCTTTCTTT. Full variable domain (missing parts from reference TRBV7-2 and TRBJ1-1): GAGVSQSPSNKVTEKGKDVELRCDPISGHTALYWYRQSLGQGLEFLIYFQGNSAPDKSGLPSDRFSAERTGGSVSTLTIQRTQQEDSAVYLCASSPWGTMNTEAFFGQGTRLTVV.

CDR3 amino acids: CASRGSGGIYEQYF. The DNA of the CDR3 is TGTGCCAGCAGGGGGAGCGGGGGTATCTACGAGCAGTACTTC. The V call is TRBV27, the J call TRBJ2-7; TRBD2 agrees at 8 bases. The CDR3 runs 14 residues. V gave up 6 bases and J gave up 3 bases; unmatched junction bases: 7. Germline-derived CDR1 and CDR2 are MNHEY and SMNVEV (reference sequence).

Concerning this clone: Germline and junction disagree at one end, which may indicate a read error. This chain links TRBV28 with TRBJ2-7; TRBD1 matches at 9 bases. The V gene's germline CDR1 is MDHEN and CDR2 SYDVKM. The CDR3 length is 11 residues. The CDR3 protein is CASSLRDRVRF. The CDR3, as DNA: TGTGCCAGCAGTTTAAGGGACAGGGTTCGCTTC. Supplemented by reference TRBV28 and TRBJ2-7, the full variable domain reads DVKVTQSSRYLVKRTGEKVFLECVQDMDHENMFWYRQDPGLGLRLIYFSYDVKMKEKGDIPEGYSVSREKKERFSLILESASTNQTSMYLCASSLRDRVRFGPGTRLTVT.

V is TRBV18 and J is TRBJ2-3; D remains unclear. This CDR3 has 16 amino acids. The V and J ends lost 1 base and 4 bases respectively, with 15 bases between them. Germline CDR1 KGHSH, CDR2 LQKENI. This CDR3 is CASSPRRETSADTQYF. The CDR3 region has the DNA TGTGCCAGCTCACCACGGCGCGAAACAAGCGCAGATACGCAGTATTTT.

CDR3 sequence: CASSMTGGVGYNEQFF. The CDR3 nucleotides read TGTGCCAGTAGTATGACGGGAGGTGTTGGATACAATGAGCAGTTCTTC. The chain couples TRBV19 to TRBJ2-1, with 7 nucleotides matching TRBD2. V gave up 3 bases and J gave up 4 bases; unmatched junction bases: 9. CDR1 and CDR2 (germline): LNHDA, SQIVND (reference sequence). This CDR3 spans 16 amino acids.